Following are 19 T cell receptor beta chains from one sample sequenced in a study of shared clonotypes between healthy human individuals. The method was immunoSEQ multiplex PCR; TCRdb's version includes in-frame clones alone and lacks a portion of them. Of some 2,500,000 clones in the sample, roughly 93% were seen once. The specimen sequenced was naive CD4+ T cells from PBMCs. The subset was: CD45RA+ positively selected. These receptors came from a man younger than 30 in good health. Some clones in this sample may be carry-over from other donors' samples.

This clone was observed a few times. The same CDR3 is also encoded by other DNA sequences in this sample. In DNA form, the CDR3 reads TGTGCCACCAGCAGCAGGGGAGGAGACACCGGGGAGCTGTTTTTT. Its translation is CATSSRGGDTGELFF. The V and J genes are TRBV15 and TRBJ2-2; either TRBD1 or TRBD2 may fit D (6 bases each). Trimming left V 3 bases short and J 3 bases short, with 11 bases between. CDR3 length: 15 amino acids. In germline, CDR1 is LNHNV, CDR2 YYDKDF (reference sequence).

The chain employs TRBV2 and TRBJ2-1; tentatively, D is TRBD2 (5 bases). Germline-derived CDR1 and CDR2 are SNHLY and FYNNEI. V was trimmed by 7 bases and J by 12 bases, leaving 19 bases between them. The CDR3 spans 13 residues. The CDR3 DNA reads TGTGCCAGCACATCGATGGCGGGTTCGGGGCAGTTCTTC. Translation gives CASTSMAGSGQFF.

The genes are TRBV5-4 and TRBJ1-1, with TRBD1 matching over 8 bases. CDR1 is SGHNT and CDR2 is YYREEE in the germline V gene (reference sequence). J was trimmed by 5 bases and V by 2 bases; bases with no gene match: 5. This CDR3 spans 14 amino acids. The CDR3: CASSFWTGKTEAFF. The DNA for the CDR3 is TGTGCCAGCAGCTTCTGGACAGGGAAGACTGAAGCTTTCTTT. The variable domain in full, with the rest retrieved from reference TRBV5-4 and TRBJ1-1, is ETGVTQSPTHLIKTRGQQVTLRCSSQSGHNTVSWYQQALGQGPQFIFQYYREEENGRGNFPPRFSGLQFPNYSSELNVNALELDDSALYLCASSFWTGKTEAFFGQGTRLTVV.

The chain carries TRBV28 and TRBJ2-2; 15 nucleotides align to TRBD2. This CDR3 spans 17 amino acids. CDR1 and CDR2 from the germline V gene are MDHEN and SYDVKM. V lost 2 bases and J lost 6; bases outside the gene matches: 4. CDR3 coding DNA: TGTGCCAGCAGTTTAGGACTAGCGGGAGGGCCGCCCGGGGAGCTGTTTTTT. Amino acids: CASSLGLAGGPPGELFF.

The chain recombines TRBV15 with TRBJ1-2; D perhaps matches TRBD1 (6 bases). V was cut by 3 bases and J by 2 bases, with 10 bases left in between. The CDR3 length is 14 residues. Germline V gene sequence: CDR1 LNHNV, CDR2 YYDKDF (reference sequence). CDR3 sequence reads: CATSRNQGNYGYTF. The CDR3 DNA is TGTGCCACCAGCAGGAACCAGGGGAACTATGGCTACACCTTC. Variable domain in full (rest from reference TRBV15 and TRBJ1-2): DAMVIQNPRYQVTQFGKPVTLSCSQTLNHNVMYWYQQKSSQAPKLLFHYYDKDFNNEADTPDNFQSRRPNTSFCFLDIRSPGLGDTAMYLCATSRNQGNYGYTFGSGTRLTVV.

A note on this clone: Distinct nucleotide sequences in the sample also encode this CDR3. The chain employs TRBV7-3 and TRBJ1-3; 8 bases match TRBD1. The length of the CDR3 is 14 residues. The V gene's germline CDR1 is SGHTA and CDR2 FQGTGA. V was pared by 5 bases and J by 4 bases, with 4 bases of the junction left unmatched. The CDR3 reads CASSPTGAGNTIYF. The CDR3 DNA sequence: TGTGCCAGCAGCCCGACAGGGGCGGGAAACACCATATATTTT.

The chain links TRBV5-1 to TRBJ2-5; 7 bases line up with TRBD1. Germline loops: CDR1 SGHRS, CDR2 YFSETQ. V was clipped by 0 bases and J by 5 bases; unmatched bases: 10. The CDR3 is made up of 16 amino acids. The CDR3 DNA follows: TGCGCCAGCAGCTTGGCCGAGACAGGGCGGTTGGAGACCCAGTACTTC. Its protein is CASSLAETGRLETQYF.

The V call is TRBV19, the J call TRBJ2-7, with D hard to call. V lost 6 bases to trimming and J lost 5 bases, with 26 bases between them. Germline assignment: CDR1 LNHDA and CDR2 SQIVND (reference sequence). This CDR3 has 17 residues. The CDR3: CASSPPVWAMNPNEQYF. The CDR3 DNA sequence: TGTGCCAGTAGCCCTCCTGTGTGGGCTATGAATCCTAACGAGCAGTACTTC.

V gene TRBV7-8 combines with J gene TRBJ2-5; D uncertain. The germline CDR1 and CDR2 sequences are SGHVS and FQNEAQ. This CDR3 is 13 amino acids long. Between the trimmed V and J ends, which lost 5 bases and 5 bases, there was a span of 12 bases. CDR3 residues: CASSLSVGETQYF. CDR3 nucleotides: TGTGCCAGCAGCCTCTCGGTAGGGGAGACCCAGTACTTC.

V and J are TRBV4-1 and TRBJ2-1; 9 positions match TRBD2. This CDR3 is built from 17 residues. Germline CDR1 is MGHRA and CDR2 is YSYEKL. V was pared by 4 bases and J by 0 bases, with 7 bases of the junction left unmatched. The CDR3: CASSLGLARSSYNEQFF. The CDR3 nucleotides read TGCGCCAGCAGCCTGGGACTAGCCCGTAGCTCCTACAATGAGCAGTTCTTC.

This chain connects TRBV5-4 to TRBJ2-5; D may match TRBD1 or TRBD2 (5 bases each). Germline V gives CDR1 SGHNT, CDR2 YYREEE (reference sequence). This CDR3 contains 15 residues. V was shortened by 3 bases and J by 9 bases, with 21 bases between the two germline ends. CDR3 sequence (DNA): TGTGCCAGCAGCTCGGGGCAGGCCGGCATGAAGGCCCAGTACTTC. This encodes CASSSGQAGMKAQYF.

The rearrangement uses TRBV6-1 and TRBJ2-7, with 7 bases fitting TRBD1. This CDR3 spans 14 amino acids. Germline CDR1 is MNHNS and CDR2 is SASEGT. Trimming at V came to 6 bases and at J to 4 bases, leaving 9 bases not matched to a gene. The CDR3 DNA reads TGTGCCAGCAGCAGACACAGGGGCGATTACGAGCAGTACTTC. Encoded protein: CASSRHRGDYEQYF.

The chain employs TRBV10-3 and TRBJ2-1; perhaps TRBD2 as D (5 bases). The germline CDR1 and CDR2 sequences are ENHRY and SYGVKD. CDR3 length: 12 residues. The V and J ends lost 6 bases and 9 bases respectively, with 12 bases between them. CDR3 nucleotide sequence: TGTGCCATCAGCGATAGCGCCGGTGAGCAGTTCTTC. Protein sequence: CAISDSAGEQFF.

V and J are TRBV25-1 and TRBJ2-5, with 8 bases fitting TRBD2. The CDR3 length is 16 residues. With V trimmed by 2 bases and J by 4 bases, 9 bases remained unmatched. Germline assignment: CDR1 MGHDK and CDR2 SYGVNS. In DNA, the CDR3 is TGTGCCAGCAGTGAACCCGCTTCGGGGGGGGTAGAGACCCAGTACTTC. Residues: CASSEPASGGVETQYF.

As for this clone: At the DNA level, this CDR3 is encoded by other sequences in the same sample as well. The J gene is TRBJ1-4, the V gene TRBV18; D is unresolved. Germline lookup yields CDR1 KGHSH and CDR2 LQKENI. This CDR3 has 13 residues. V was cut by 2 bases and J by 7 bases, with 8 bases left in between. In DNA, the CDR3 is TGTGCCAGCTCACCAGGGGAGGGTGAAAAACTGTTTTTT. Its protein is CASSPGEGEKLFF.

This chain connects TRBV15 to TRBJ2-7; D uncertain. Germline V lookup: CDR1 LNHNV, CDR2 YYDKDF (reference sequence). Trimming shortened V by 0 bases and J by 0 bases, and 15 bases separated the two germline ends. The CDR3 covers 17 residues. This CDR3 is CATSRDRTGPSSYEQYF. For the CDR3, the DNA is TGTGCCACCAGCAGAGATCGAACGGGCCCGAGCTCCTACGAGCAGTACTTC.

The chain has TRBV5-4 and TRBJ2-2; no reliable D call. The CDR3 totals 12 residues. Per the germline V gene, CDR1 is SGHNT and CDR2 is YYREEE (reference sequence). The V end lost 3 bases, the J end lost 6 bases, and 6 bases lay between the germline ends. The CDR3 bases are TGTGCCAGCAGCTGGCCTGCCGGGGAGCTGTTTTTT. Protein product: CASSWPAGELFF.

The rearrangement joins TRBV7-8 to TRBJ1-4; D not certain. The CDR3 is 14 residues long. The germline V gene encodes CDR1 SGHVS and CDR2 FQNEAQ. The V end was cut by 3 bases, the J end by 8 bases, with 13 bases between. CDR3 sequence (DNA): TGTGCCAGCAGCTTTTATCTTTCAGGAGAAAAACTGTTTTTT. It is translated as CASSFYLSGEKLFF.

This chain joins TRBV7-9 and TRBJ2-3, with D possibly matching TRBD1 (5 bases). The CDR3 sequence is 15 residues long. Between the trimmed V and J ends, which lost 7 bases and 0 bases, there was a span of 14 bases. Germline CDR1 is SEHNR and CDR2 is FQNEAQ (reference sequence). CDR3 loop: CASTRAWESTDTQYF. In nucleotides, the CDR3 is TGTGCCAGCACCAGGGCGTGGGAAAGCACAGATACGCAGTATTTT.